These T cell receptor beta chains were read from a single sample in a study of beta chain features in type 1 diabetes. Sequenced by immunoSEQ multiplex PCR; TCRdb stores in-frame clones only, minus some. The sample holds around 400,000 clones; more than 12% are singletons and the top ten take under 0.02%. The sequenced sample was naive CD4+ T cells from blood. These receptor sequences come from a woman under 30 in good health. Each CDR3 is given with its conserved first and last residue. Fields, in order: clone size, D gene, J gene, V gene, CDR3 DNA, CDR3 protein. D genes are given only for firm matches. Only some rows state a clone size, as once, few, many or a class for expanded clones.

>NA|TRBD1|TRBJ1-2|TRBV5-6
TGTGCCAGCAGCACGACAGGGGGCACGATCAACTCGAACTATGGCTACACCTTC
CASSTTGGTINSNYGYTF
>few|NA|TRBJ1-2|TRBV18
TGTGCCAGCTCAGCAGACTCCTCTACTAACTATGGCTACACCTTC
CASSADSSTNYGYTF
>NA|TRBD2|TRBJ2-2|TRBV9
TGTGCCAGCAGCTTAGGACTAGCGGACTTTACCGGGGAGCTGTTTTTT
CASSLGLADFTGELFF
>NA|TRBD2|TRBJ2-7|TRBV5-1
TGCGCCAGCAGCTTACTAGCGGGAGGGCCCTCTCACGAGCAGTACTTC
CASSLLAGGPSHEQYF
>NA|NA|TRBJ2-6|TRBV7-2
TGTGCCAGCAGCCCTACAGGGTACTCTGGGGCCAACGTCCTGACTTTC
CASSPTGYSGANVLTF
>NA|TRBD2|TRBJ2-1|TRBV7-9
TGTGCCAGCAGCTTAGGGGCCAGCGGGAGGAACAATGAGCAGTTCTTC
CASSLGASGRNNEQFF
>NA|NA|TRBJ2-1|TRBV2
TGTGCCAGCAGTCTGCTTCGCGCGGGCAATGAGCAGTTCTTC
CASSLLRAGNEQFF
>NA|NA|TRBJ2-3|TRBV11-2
TGTGCCAGCAGCTTAACAACAGATACGCAGTATTTT
CASSLTTDTQYF
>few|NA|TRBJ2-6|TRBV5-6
TGTGCCAGCAGCTTGGACAGCTCTGGGGCCAACGTCCTGACTTTC
CASSLDSSGANVLTF
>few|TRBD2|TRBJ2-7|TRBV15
TGTGCCACCAGCTTTAAACGAGCTAGCGGGAGTCTGGACGAGCAGTACTTC
CATSFKRASGSLDEQYF
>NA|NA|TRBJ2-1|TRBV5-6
TGTGCCACCGTTTTGGGGCCGAGCTCCTACAATGAGCAGTTCTTC
CATVLGPSSYNEQFF
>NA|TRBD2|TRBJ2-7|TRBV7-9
TGTGCCAGCAGCGGCAGTAGCGGGGCTACCTACGAGCAGTACTTC
CASSGSSGATYEQYF
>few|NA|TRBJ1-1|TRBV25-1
TGTGCCAGCAGTGTAGTGTTTCCCATGAACACTGAAGCTTTCTTT
CASSVVFPMNTEAFF
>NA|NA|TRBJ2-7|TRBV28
TGTGCCAGCAGCACCGGGATGGGCTACGAGCAGTACTTC
CASSTGMGYEQYF
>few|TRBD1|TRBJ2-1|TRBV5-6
TGTGCCAGCAGCTCCTACAGGGGAGTCAAGGACAATGAGCAGTTCTTC
CASSSYRGVKDNEQFF
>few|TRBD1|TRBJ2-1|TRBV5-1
TGCGCCAGCAGCTCACAGGGGGCAGGCAATGAGCAGTTCTTC
CASSSQGAGNEQFF
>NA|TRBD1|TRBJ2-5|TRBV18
TGTGCCAGCTCGCCCGGGACAGGGGGAGAGACCCAGTACTTC
CASSPGTGGETQYF
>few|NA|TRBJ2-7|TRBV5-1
TGCGCCAGCAGCTTGGTAGTCTCCGACGAGCAGTACTTC
CASSLVVSDEQYF
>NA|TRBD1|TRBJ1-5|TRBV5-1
TGCGCCAGCAGCTCAACAGGGGATAGGCGGCAGCCCCAGCATTTT
CASSSTGDRRQPQHF
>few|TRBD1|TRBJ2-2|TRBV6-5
TGTGCCAGCAGTTCGGACAGGGGTCTATCCGGGGAGCTGTTTTTT
CASSSDRGLSGELFF
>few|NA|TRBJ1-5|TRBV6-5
TGTGCCAGCAGTTACGGGCCTGATCAGCCCCAGCATTTT
CASSYGPDQPQHF
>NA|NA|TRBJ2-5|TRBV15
TGTGCCACCAGCAGGGTCGGACAGAGAGATCAAGAGACCCAGTACTTC
CATSRVGQRDQETQYF
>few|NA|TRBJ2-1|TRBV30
TGTGCCTGGAGTGTACAACGAGAGCAGTTCTTC
CAWSVQREQFF
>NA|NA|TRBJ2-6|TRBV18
TGTGCCAGCTCACCACTGGACACGCACTCTGGGGCCAACGTCCTGACTTTC
CASSPLDTHSGANVLTF
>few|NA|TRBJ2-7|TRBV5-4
TGTGCCAGCAGTTTGACAACCTCCTACGAGCAGTACTTC
CASSLTTSYEQYF
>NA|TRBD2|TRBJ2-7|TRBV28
TGTGCCAGCAGTTACCACGGGACTAGCGCCTACGAGCAGTACTTC
CASSYHGTSAYEQYF